These 8 T cell receptor beta chains share one sample of origin, sequenced in a study of cytomegalovirus exposure and HLA in healthy donors. Use of 60 Vbeta and 13 Jbeta primers characterized the PCR. Method: immunoSEQ multiplex PCR; TCRdb's copy keeps in-frame clones and lacks some. The sample consists of about 160,000 clones, roughly 80% of them appearing once. The sequencing sample was made of PBMCs. The receptors were gathered from a woman in her 40s in good health and CMV-seronegative.

This clone has a handful of counts. This rearrangement joins TRBV7-6 to TRBJ2-7, with a tentative D call TRBD1 (5 bases). This CDR3 comprises 16 residues. With 5 bases removed from V and 2 bases from J, the gap between germline ends came to 19 bases. The germline CDR1 and CDR2 sequences are SGHVS and FNYEAQ. The chain's CDR3 is CASSAHLPGNAYEQYF. The CDR3 DNA is TGTGCCAGCAGCGCCCACTTGCCAGGGAATGCCTACGAGCAGTACTTC.

The rearrangement links TRBV5-6 to TRBJ2-1; D gene uncertain. The germline CDR1 and CDR2 sequences are SGHDT and YYEEEE. V was clipped by 6 bases and J by 5 bases, with 9 bases between them. This CDR3 has 12 residues. CDR3 amino acids: CASNDGDNEQFF. In nucleotides, the CDR3 is TGTGCCAGCAATGACGGAGACAATGAGCAGTTCTTC. Supplemented by reference TRBV5-6 and TRBJ2-1, the full variable domain reads DAGVTQSPTHLIKTRGQQVTLRCSPKSGHDTVSWYQQALGQGPQFIFQYYEEEERQRGNFPDRFSGHQFPNYSSELNVNALLLGDSALYLCASNDGDNEQFFGPGTRLTVL.

The J gene is TRBJ1-1, the V gene TRBV12-2. TRBV12-2 constitutes a pseudogene. CDR3 length: 17 residues. CDR3 protein: CASRSKGGEGGNTEAFF. The CDR3 nucleotides read TGTGCAAGTCGGTCGAAAGGGGGGGAGGGGGGAAACACTGAAGCTTTCTTT.

The chain combines TRBV5-1 with TRBJ1-4; TRBD1 aligns across 7 bases. Looked up from germline, CDR1 is SGHRS and CDR2 is YFSETQ. There are 15 residues in the CDR3. With 4 bases clipped from V and 5 bases from J, the junction kept 8 bases outside the gene matches. The CDR3 nucleotides are TGCGCCAGCAGCATTGGACAGGCTTTCAATGAAAAACTGTTTTTT. Protein sequence: CASSIGQAFNEKLFF.

V and J are TRBV11-3 and TRBJ2-1; 11 bases line up with TRBD2. J lost 7 bases, V lost 5 bases, and 7 bases had no gene match. The germline V gene encodes CDR1 SGHNT and CDR2 YENEEA. The CDR3 has 15 residues. The DNA for the CDR3 is TGTGCCAGCAGCCCAACTAGCGGGGGATGGAATGAGCAGTTCTTC. This sequence encodes CASSPTSGGWNEQFF.

The chain uses TRBV7-2 and TRBJ1-5; 7 bases match TRBD1. The CDR3 has 16 amino acids. Unmatched junction bases numbered 11, after V lost 3 bases and J lost 6 bases. The germline gives CDR1 SGHTA, CDR2 FQGNSA. In DNA form, the CDR3 reads TGTGCCAGCAGCTTGGGGACAGCCAGAGGGGCTCAGCCCCAGCATTTT. Translating gives CASSLGTARGAQPQHF.

The sample holds a few counts of this clone. The chain recombines TRBV4-1 with TRBJ2-5; 8 bases map to TRBD2. Germline-derived CDR1 and CDR2 are MGHRA and YSYEKL. The CDR3 loop spans 17 amino acids. The ends lost 0 bases at V and 2 bases at J; junction bases unmatched: 8. CDR3 DNA sequence: TGCGCCAGCAGCCAAGATCGGGAGGGGCTGCTGCAAGAGACCCAGTACTTC. Translating gives CASSQDREGLLQETQYF.

The chain couples TRBV19 to TRBJ1-4; D is ambiguous. The CDR3 extends over 15 amino acids. V lost 2 bases and J 3 bases, leaving 10 bases between the germline ends. In germline, CDR1 is LNHDA, CDR2 SQIVND (reference sequence). CDR3 residues: CASSITGRSNEKLFF. The CDR3 nucleotides read TGTGCCAGTAGTATAACTGGCAGGTCTAATGAAAAACTGTTTTTT.